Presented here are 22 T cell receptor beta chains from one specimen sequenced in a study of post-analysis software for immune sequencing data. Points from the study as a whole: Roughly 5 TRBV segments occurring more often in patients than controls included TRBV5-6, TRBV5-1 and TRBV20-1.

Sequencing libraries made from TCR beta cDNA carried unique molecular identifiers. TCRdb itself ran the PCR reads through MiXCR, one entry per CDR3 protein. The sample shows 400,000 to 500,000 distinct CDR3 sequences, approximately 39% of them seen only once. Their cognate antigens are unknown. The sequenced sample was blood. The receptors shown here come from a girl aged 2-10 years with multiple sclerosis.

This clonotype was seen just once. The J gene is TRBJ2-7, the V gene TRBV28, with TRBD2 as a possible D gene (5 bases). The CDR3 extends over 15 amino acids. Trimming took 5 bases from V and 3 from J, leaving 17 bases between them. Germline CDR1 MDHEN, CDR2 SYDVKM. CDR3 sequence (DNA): TGTGCCAGCAGTCCCCGACCTTCGGGATTCTACGAGCAGTACTTC. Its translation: CASSPRPSGFYEQYF.

The CDR3 sequence is CASRATGRFNYGYTF. The DNA of the CDR3 is TGTGCCAGCAGGGCTACAGGGAGATTTAACTATGGCTACACCTTC. This chain connects TRBV12-3 or TRBV12-4 to TRBJ1-2; D might be TRBD1 (6 bases). Trimming cost V 6 bases and J 1 base, with 15 bases left between them. This CDR3 is 15 amino acids long.

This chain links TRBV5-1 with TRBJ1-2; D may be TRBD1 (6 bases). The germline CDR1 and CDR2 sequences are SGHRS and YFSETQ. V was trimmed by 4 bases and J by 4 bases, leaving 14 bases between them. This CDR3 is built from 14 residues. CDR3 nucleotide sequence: TGCGCCAGCAGCCCGTCCCGGGACATCTATGGCTACACCTTC. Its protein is CASSPSRDIYGYTF.

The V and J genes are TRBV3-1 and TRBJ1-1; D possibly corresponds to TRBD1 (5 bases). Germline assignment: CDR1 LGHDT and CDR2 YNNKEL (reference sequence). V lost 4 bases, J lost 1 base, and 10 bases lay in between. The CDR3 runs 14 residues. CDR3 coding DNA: TGTGCCAGCAGCCTGGGGGAGGGGAACACTGAAGCTTTCTTT. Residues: CASSLGEGNTEAFF.

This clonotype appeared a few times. The CDR3 DNA follows: TGTGCCAGCAGCACAATCACCCCCGGCAGTTACGGCTACACCTTC. Translating gives CASSTITPGSYGYTF. The chain carries TRBV7-9 and TRBJ1-2; D unclear. V lost 5 bases to trimming and J lost 8 bases, with 21 bases between them. The CDR3 spans 15 residues. Germline V gives CDR1 SEHNR, CDR2 FQNEAQ (reference sequence).

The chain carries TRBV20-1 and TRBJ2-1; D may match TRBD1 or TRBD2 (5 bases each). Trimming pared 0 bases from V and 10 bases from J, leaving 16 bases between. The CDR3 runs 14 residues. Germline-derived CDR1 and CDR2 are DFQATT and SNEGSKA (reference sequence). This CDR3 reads CSARDWGRAGEQFF. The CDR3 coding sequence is TGCAGTGCTAGAGACTGGGGCCGGGCGGGCGAGCAGTTCTTC.

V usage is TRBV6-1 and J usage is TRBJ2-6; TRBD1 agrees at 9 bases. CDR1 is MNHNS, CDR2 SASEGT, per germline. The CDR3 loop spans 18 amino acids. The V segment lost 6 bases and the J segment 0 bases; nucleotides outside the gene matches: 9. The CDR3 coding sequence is TGTGCCAGCAGACTTCGGGGACAGGGTTACTCTGGGGCCAACGTCCTGACTTTC. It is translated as CASRLRGQGYSGANVLTF.

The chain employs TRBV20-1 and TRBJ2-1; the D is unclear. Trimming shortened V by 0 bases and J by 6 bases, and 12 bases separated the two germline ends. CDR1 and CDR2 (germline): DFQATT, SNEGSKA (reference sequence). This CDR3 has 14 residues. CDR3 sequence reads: CSARDNSRFNEQFF. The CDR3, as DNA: TGCAGTGCTAGAGATAATTCTAGATTCAATGAGCAGTTCTTC.

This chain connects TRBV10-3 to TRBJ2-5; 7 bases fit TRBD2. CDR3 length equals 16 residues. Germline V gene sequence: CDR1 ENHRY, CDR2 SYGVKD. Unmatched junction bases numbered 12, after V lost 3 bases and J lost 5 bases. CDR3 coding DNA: TGTGCCATCAGTGACTTTCCGGGACGGGGGGAGGAGACCCAGTACTTC. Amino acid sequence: CAISDFPGRGEETQYF.

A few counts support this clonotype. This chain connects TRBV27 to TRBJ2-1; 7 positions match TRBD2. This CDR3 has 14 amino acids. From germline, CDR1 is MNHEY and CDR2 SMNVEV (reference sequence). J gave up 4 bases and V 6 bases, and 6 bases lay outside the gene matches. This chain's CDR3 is CASRKLADYNEQFF. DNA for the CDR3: TGTGCCAGCAGGAAGCTAGCGGATTACAATGAGCAGTTCTTC.

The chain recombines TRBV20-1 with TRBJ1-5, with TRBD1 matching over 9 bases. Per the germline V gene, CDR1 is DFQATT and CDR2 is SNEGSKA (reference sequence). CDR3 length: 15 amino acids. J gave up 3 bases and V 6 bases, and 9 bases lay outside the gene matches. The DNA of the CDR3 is TGCAGTGCCTTCCCGGGACAGGGCTCCAATCAGCCCCAGCATTTT. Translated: CSAFPGQGSNQPQHF.

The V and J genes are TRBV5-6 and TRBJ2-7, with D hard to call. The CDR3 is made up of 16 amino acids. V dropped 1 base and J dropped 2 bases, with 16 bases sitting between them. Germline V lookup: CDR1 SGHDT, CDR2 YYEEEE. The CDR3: CASSLSPGTLTYEQYF. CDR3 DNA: TGTGCCAGCAGCTTGAGCCCAGGCACCTTAACCTACGAGCAGTACTTC.

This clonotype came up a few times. The CDR3 is CASSLIPDTQYF. The DNA of the CDR3 is TGTGCCAGCAGTTTAATTCCAGATACGCAGTATTTT. The rearrangement joins TRBV28 to TRBJ2-3, with no clear D. Trimming pared 2 bases from V and 4 bases from J, leaving 4 bases between. The CDR3 runs 12 residues. Per the germline V gene, CDR1 is MDHEN and CDR2 is SYDVKM. Combining the CDR3 with reference TRBV28 and TRBJ2-3 gives the whole variable domain DVKVTQSSRYLVKRTGEKVFLECVQDMDHENMFWYRQDPGLGLRLIYFSYDVKMKEKGDIPEGYSVSREKKERFSLILESASTNQTSMYLCASSLIPDTQYFGPGTRLTVL.

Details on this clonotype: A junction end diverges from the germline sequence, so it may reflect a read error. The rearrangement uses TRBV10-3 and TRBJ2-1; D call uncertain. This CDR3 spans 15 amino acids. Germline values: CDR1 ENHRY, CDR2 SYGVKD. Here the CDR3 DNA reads TGTGCCATCGGTGAACAGACGGGCTCCTACAATGAGCAGTTCTTC. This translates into CAIGEQTGSYNEQFF.

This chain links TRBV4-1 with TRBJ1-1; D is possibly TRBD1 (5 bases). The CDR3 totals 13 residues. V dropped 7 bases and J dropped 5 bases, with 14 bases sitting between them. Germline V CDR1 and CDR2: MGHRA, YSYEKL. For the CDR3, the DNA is TGCGCCAGCACCCTGCGGGGGGAGACTGAAGCTTTCTTT. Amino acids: CASTLRGETEAFF.

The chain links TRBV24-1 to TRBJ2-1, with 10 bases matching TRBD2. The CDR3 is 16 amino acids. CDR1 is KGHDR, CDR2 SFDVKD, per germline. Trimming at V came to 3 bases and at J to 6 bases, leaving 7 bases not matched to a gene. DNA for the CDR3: TGTGCCACCAGTGATCCCAGGACTAGCGGAAGCAATGAGCAGTTCTTC. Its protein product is CATSDPRTSGSNEQFF.

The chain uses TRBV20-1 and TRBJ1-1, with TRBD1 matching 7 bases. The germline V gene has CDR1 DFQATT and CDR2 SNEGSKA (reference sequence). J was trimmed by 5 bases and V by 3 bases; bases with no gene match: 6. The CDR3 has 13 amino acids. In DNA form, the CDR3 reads TGCAGTGCTAGGGACAGGTTCGGGACTGAAGCTTTCTTT. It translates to CSARDRFGTEAFF.

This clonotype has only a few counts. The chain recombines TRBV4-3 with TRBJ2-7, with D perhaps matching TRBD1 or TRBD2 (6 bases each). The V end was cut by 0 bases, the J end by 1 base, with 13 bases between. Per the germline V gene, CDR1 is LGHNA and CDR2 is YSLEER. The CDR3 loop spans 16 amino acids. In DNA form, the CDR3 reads TGCGCCAGCAGCCAAGATATAGGGGGGTCGTCCTACGAGCAGTACTTC. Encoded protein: CASSQDIGGSSYEQYF.

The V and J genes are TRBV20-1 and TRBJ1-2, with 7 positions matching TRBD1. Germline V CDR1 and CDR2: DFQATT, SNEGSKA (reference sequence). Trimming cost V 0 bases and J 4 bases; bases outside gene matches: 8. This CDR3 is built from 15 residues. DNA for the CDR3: TGCAGTGCTAGAGATAGGACAGGACCCTCCTATGGCTACACCTTC. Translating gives CSARDRTGPSYGYTF.

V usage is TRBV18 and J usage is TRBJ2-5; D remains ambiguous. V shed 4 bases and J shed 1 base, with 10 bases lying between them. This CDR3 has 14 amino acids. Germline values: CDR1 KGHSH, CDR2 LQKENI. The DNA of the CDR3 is TGTGCCAGCTCACTCGGGCAGGTCCAAGAGACCCAGTACTTC. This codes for CASSLGQVQETQYF.

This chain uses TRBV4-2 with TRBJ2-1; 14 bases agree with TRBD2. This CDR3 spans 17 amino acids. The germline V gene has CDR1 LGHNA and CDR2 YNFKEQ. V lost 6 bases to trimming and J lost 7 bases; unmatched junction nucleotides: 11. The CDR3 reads CASRGLAGDAVKNEQFF. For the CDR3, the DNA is TGTGCCAGCAGGGGACTAGCGGGAGACGCGGTAAAAAATGAGCAGTTCTTC.

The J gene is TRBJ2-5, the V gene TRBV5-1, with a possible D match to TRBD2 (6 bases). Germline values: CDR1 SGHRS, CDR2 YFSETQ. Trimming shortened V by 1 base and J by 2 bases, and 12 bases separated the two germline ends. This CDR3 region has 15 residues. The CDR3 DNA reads TGCGCCAGCAGCTTGTTCGCGGGAAGTCAAGAGACCCAGTACTTC. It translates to CASSLFAGSQETQYF.